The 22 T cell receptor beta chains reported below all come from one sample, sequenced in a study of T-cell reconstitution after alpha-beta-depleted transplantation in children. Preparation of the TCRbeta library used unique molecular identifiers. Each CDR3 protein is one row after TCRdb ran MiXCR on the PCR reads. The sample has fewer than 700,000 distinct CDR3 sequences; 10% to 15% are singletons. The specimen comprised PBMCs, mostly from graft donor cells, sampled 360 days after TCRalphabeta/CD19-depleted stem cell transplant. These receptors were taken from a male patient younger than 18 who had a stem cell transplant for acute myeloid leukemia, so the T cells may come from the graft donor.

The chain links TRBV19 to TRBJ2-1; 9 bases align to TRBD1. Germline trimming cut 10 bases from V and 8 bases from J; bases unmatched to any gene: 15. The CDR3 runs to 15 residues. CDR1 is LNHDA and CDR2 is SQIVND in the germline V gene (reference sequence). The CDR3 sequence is CATRRTGGAFYEQFF. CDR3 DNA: TGTGCCACACGAAGAACAGGGGGCGCATTCTATGAGCAGTTCTTC.

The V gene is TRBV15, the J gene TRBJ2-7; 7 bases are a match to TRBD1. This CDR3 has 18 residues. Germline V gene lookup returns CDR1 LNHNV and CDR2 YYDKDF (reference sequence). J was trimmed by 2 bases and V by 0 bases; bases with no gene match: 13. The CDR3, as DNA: TGTGCCACCAGCAGAGATCGAAGCTCGACAGGGAGAACCTACGAGCAGTACTTC. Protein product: CATSRDRSSTGRTYEQYF.

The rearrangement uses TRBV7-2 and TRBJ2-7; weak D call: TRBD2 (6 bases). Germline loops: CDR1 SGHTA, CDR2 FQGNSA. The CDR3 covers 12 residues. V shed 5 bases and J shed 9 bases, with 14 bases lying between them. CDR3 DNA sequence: TGTGCCAGCAGCCCCAGTGTCGGGGGGCAGTACTTC. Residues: CASSPSVGGQYF. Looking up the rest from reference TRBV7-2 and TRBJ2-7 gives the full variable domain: GAGVSQSPSNKVTEKGKDVELRCDPISGHTALYWYRQSLGQGLEFLIYFQGNSAPDKSGLPSDRFSAERTGGSVSTLTIQRTQQEDSAVYLCASSPSVGGQYFGPGTRLTVT.

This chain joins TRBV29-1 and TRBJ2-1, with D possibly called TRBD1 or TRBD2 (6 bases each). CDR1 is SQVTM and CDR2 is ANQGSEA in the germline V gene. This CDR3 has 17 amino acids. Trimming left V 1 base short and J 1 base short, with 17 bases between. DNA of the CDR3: TGCAGCGTTGAAGGCAGGCGCCGGGGGCCATCCTACAATGAGCAGTTCTTC. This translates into CSVEGRRRGPSYNEQFF.

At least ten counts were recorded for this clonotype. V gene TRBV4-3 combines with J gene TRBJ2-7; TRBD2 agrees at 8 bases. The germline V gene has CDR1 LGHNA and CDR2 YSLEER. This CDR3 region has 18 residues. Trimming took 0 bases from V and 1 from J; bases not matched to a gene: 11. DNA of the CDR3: TGCGCCAGCAGCCAAGATACGGCAGCGGGAGTATTTTCCTACGAGCAGTACTTC. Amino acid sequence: CASSQDTAAGVFSYEQYF.

CDR3 region: CASSGTRRGWNQPQHF. The CDR3, as DNA: TGTGCCAGCAGCGGTACACGGAGGGGATGGAATCAGCCCCAGCATTTT. The J gene is TRBJ1-5, the V gene TRBV27; possible D gene TRBD1, 5 bases. The CDR3 contains 16 residues. The ends were cut back, 6 bases at V and 4 bases at J, with 19 bases in the middle. Germline V gene lookup returns CDR1 MNHEY and CDR2 SMNVEV (reference sequence).

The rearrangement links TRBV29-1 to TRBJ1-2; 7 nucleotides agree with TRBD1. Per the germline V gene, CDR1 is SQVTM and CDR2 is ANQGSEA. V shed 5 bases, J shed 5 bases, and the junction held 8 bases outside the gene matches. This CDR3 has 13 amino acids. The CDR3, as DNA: TGCAGCGTTATCTTACAGGGGAGGTATGGCTACACCTTC. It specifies CSVILQGRYGYTF.

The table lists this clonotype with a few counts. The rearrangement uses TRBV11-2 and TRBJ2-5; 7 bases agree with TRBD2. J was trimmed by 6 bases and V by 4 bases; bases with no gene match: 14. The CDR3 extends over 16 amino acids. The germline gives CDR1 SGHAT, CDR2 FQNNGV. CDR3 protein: CASSSIRGLPGKTQYF. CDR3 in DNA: TGTGCCAGCAGCTCAATACGGGGACTACCAGGGAAGACCCAGTACTTC. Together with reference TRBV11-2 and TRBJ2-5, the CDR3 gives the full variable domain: EAGVAQSPRYKIIEKRQSVAFWCNPISGHATLYWYQQILGQGPKLLIQFQNNGVVDDSQLPKDRFSAERLKGVDSTLKIQPAKLEDSAVYLCASSSIRGLPGKTQYFGPGTRLLVL.

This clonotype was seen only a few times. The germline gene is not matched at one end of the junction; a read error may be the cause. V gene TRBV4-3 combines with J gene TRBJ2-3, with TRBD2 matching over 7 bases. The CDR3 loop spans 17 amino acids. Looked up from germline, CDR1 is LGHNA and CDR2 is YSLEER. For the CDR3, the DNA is TGCGCTAGCAGCCAAGATGGGGGTCTAGCGGTCACAGATACGCAGTATTTT. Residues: CASSQDGGLAVTDTQYF.

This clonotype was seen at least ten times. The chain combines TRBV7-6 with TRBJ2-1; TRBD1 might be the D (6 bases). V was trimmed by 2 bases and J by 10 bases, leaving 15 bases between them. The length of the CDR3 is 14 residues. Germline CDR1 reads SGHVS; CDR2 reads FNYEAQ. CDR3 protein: CASSLKLGAVEQFF. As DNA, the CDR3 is TGTGCCAGCAGCTTAAAGTTGGGGGCTGTAGAGCAGTTCTTC.

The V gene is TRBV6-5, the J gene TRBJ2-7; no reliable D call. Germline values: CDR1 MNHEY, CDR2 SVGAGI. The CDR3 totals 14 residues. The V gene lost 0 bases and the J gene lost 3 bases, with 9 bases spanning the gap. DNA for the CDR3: TGTGCCAGCAGTTACTCCCGATCCAACTACGAGCAGTACTTC. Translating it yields CASSYSRSNYEQYF.

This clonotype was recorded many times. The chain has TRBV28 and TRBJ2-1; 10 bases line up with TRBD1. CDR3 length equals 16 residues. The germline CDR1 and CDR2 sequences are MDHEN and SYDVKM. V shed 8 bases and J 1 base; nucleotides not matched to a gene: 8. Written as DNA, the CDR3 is TGTGCCAGCCGAGGACAGGGGGTTATATCCTACAATGAGCAGTTCTTC. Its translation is CASRGQGVISYNEQFF.

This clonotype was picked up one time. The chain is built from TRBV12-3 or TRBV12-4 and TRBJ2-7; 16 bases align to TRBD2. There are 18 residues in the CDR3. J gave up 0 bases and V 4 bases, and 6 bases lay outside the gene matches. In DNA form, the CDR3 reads TGTGCCAGCAGTTCCTGGGGACTAGCGGGAGGGAGCTCCTACGAGCAGTACTTC. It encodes CASSSWGLAGGSSYEQYF.

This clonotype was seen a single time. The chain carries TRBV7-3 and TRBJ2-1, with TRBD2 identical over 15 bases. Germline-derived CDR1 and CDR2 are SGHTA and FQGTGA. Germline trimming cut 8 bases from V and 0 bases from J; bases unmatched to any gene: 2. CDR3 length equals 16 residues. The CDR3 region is CASGTSGRSSYNEQFF. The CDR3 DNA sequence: TGTGCCAGCGGGACTAGCGGGAGGAGCTCCTACAATGAGCAGTTCTTC.

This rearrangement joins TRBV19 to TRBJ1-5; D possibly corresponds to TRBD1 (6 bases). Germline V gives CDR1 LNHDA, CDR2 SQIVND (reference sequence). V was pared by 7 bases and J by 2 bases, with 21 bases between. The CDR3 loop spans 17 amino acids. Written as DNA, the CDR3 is TGTGCCAGTACCCTAAACCGGGGGGGGCTGGGCAATCAGCCCCAGCATTTT. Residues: CASTLNRGGLGNQPQHF.

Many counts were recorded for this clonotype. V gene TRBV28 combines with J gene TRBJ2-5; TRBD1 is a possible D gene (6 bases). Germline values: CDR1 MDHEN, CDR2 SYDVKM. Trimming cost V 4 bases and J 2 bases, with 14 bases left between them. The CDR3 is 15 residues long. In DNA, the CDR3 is TGTGCCAGCAGTTCTCTCCGGGACACTCAAGAGACCCAGTACTTC. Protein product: CASSSLRDTQETQYF.

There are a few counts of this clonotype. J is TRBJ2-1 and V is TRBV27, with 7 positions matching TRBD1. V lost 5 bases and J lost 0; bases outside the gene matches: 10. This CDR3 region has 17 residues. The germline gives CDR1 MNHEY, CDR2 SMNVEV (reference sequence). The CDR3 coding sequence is TGTGCCAGCAGTCCCCGGACAGGCAAGCTCTCCTACAATGAGCAGTTCTTC. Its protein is CASSPRTGKLSYNEQFF.

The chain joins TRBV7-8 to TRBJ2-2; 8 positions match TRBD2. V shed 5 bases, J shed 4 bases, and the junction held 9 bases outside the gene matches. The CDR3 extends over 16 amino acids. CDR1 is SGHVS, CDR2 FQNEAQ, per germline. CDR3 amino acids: CASSPPNGRGTGELFF. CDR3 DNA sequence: TGTGCCAGCAGCCCACCCAACGGGAGGGGCACCGGGGAGCTGTTTTTT.

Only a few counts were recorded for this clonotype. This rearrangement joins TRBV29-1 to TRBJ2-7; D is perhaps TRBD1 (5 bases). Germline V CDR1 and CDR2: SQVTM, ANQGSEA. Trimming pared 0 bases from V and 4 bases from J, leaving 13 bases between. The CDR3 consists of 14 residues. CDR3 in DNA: TGCAGCGTTGAAGAAAGCGACAGAGGATACGAGCAGTACTTC. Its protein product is CSVEESDRGYEQYF.

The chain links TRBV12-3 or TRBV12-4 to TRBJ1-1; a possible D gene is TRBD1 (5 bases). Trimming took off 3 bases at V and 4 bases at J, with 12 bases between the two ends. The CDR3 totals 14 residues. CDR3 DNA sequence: TGTGCCAGCAGTTTTGGGGCGCCTAGCACTGAAGCTTTCTTT. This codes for CASSFGAPSTEAFF.

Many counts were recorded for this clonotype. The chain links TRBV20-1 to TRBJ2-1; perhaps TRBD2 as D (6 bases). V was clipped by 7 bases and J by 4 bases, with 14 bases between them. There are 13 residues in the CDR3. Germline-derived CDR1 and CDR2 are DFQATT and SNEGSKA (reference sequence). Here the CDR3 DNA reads TGCAGTGAGGTGGAGGGCGGGTACAATGAGCAGTTCTTC. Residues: CSEVEGGYNEQFF.

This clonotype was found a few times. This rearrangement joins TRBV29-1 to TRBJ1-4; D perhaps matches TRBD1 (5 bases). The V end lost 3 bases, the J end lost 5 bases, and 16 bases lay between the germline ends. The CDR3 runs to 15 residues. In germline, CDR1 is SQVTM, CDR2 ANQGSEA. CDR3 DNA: TGCAGCGTTGAGGTTTTTCGGGGGGACAATGAAAAACTGTTTTTT. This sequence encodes CSVEVFRGDNEKLFF.